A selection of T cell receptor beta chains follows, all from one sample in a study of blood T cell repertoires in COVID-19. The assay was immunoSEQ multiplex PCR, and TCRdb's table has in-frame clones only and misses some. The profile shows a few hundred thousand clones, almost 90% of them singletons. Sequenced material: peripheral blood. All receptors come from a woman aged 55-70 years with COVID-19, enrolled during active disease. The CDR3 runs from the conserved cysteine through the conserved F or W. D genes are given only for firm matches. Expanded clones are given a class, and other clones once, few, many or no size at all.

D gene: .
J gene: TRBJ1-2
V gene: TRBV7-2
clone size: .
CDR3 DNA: TGTGCCAGCAGCCAAGACGGGGGCTACACCTTC
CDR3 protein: CASSQDGGYTF

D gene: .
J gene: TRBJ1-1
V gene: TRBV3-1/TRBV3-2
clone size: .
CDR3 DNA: TGTGCCAGCAGCCAACCCGGGGGGCCTGAAGCTTTCTTT
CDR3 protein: CASSQPGGPEAFF

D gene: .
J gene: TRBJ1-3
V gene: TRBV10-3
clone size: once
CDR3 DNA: TGTGCCATCAGTGAGCTCAGGGCCGATGGAAACACCATATATTTT
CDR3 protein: CAISELRADGNTIYF

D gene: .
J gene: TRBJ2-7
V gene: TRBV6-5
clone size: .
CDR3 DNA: TGTGCCAGCAGCCCAGGGCCAGACAGGTGGATACAGCAGTACTTC
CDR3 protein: CASSPGPDRWIQQYF

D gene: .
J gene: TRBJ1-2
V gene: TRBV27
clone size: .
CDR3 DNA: TGTGCCAGCAGTCCAAAGGGGTACTATGGCTACACCTTC
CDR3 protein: CASSPKGYYGYTF

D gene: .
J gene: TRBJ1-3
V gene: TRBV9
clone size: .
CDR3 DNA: TGTGCCAGCAGCGTACCAGGAAACACCATATATTTT
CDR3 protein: CASSVPGNTIYF

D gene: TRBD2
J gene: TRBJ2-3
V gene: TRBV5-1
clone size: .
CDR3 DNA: TGCGCCAGCAGCTTGGTAGCGGGGGGGCAAGATACGCAGTATTTT
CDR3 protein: CASSLVAGGQDTQYF

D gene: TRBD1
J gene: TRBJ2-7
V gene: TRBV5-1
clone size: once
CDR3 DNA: TGCGCCAGCAGCTTTTGGACAGGGGAGAGCTACGAGCAGTACTTC
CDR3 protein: CASSFWTGESYEQYF

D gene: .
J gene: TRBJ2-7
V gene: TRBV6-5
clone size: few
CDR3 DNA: TGTGCCAGCCGTTCGGGAACGCACGAGCAGTACTTC
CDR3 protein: CASRSGTHEQYF

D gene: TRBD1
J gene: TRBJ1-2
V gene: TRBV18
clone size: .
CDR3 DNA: TGTGCCAGCTCACCCCGGACAGGGTTTGCCTATGGCTACACCTTC
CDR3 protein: CASSPRTGFAYGYTF

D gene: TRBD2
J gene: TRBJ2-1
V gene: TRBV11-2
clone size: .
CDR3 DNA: TGTGCCAGCAGCTGGGGGGGACTAGCGGGGTCCAGTGAGCAGTTCTTC
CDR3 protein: CASSWGGLAGSSEQFF

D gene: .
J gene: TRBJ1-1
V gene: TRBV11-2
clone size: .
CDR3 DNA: TGTGCCAGCAGCTTAGTCGGGAACACTGAAGCTTTCTTT
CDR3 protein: CASSLVGNTEAFF

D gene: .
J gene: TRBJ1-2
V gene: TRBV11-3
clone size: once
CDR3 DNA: TGTGCCAGCAGCTCGGGGGGGAATGGCTACACCTTC
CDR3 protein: CASSSGGNGYTF

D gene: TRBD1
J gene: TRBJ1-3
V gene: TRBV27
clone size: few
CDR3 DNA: TGTGCCAGCAGTTTATCCGGGACAGTCGGAAACACCATATATTTT
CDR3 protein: CASSLSGTVGNTIYF

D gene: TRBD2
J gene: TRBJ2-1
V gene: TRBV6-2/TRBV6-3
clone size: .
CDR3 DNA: TGTGCCAGCAGTTACGGGCTAACTAGCGGGCTGAGGAATGAGCAGTTCTTC
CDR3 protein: CASSYGLTSGLRNEQFF

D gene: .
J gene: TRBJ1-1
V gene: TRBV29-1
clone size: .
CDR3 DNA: TGCAGCGTTCACAGAGACACTGAAGCTTTCTTT
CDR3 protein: CSVHRDTEAFF

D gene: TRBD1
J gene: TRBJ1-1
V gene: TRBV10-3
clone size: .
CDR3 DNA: TGTGCCATCGGACAGGGCCTATCCATGAACACTGAAGCTTTCTTT
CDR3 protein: CAIGQGLSMNTEAFF

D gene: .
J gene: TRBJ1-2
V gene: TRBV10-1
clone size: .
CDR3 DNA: TGCGCCAGCAGTGAAGTTTTCGAGGTCAGGGGTAACTATGGCTACACCTTC
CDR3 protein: CASSEVFEVRGNYGYTF

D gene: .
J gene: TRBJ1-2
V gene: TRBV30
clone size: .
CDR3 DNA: TGTGCCTGGAATCCGGGTGGGAGGGGCTACACCTTC
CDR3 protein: CAWNPGGRGYTF

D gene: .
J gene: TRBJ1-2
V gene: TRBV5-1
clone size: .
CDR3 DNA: TGCGCCAGCAGCTTACAGGGCCCTCCGAACTATGGCTACACCTTC
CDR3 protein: CASSLQGPPNYGYTF

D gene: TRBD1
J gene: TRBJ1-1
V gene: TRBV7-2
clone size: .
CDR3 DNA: TGTGCCAGCAGCGTACGACAGGGAACACTGAACACTGAAGCTTTCTTT
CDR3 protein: CASSVRQGTLNTEAFF

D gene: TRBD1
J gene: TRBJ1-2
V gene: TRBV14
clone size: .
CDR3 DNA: TGTGCCAGCAGCCAAACCTTCCGGGACAGGAGGAATGGCTACACCTTC
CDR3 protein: CASSQTFRDRRNGYTF

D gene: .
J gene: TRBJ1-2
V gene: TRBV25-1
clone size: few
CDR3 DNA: TGTGCCAGCAGACCCGGGAACTATGGCTACACCTTC
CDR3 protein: CASRPGNYGYTF

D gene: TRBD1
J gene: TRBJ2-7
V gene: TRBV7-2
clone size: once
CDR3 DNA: TGTGCCAGCAGCTTAGAACCAGGGGGCCAATACGAGCAGTACTTC
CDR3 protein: CASSLEPGGQYEQYF

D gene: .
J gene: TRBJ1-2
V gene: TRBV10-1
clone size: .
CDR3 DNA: TGCGCCAGCAGAGTAATGGGACTCCTCTCACTCTATGGCTACACCTTC
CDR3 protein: CASRVMGLLSLYGYTF

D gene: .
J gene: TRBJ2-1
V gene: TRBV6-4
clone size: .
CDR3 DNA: TGTGCCAGCAGTGACTTCAACAATGAGCAGTTCTTC
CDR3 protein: CASSDFNNEQFF

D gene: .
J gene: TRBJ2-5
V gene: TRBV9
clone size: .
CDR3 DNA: TGTGCCAGCAGCCCCGGTTGGAGCTCAGAGACCCAGTACTTC
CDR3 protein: CASSPGWSSETQYF

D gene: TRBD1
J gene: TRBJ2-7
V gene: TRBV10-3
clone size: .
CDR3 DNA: TGTGCCACCCAACGGGACAGGGTCTCTTACGAGCAGTACTTC
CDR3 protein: CATQRDRVSYEQYF

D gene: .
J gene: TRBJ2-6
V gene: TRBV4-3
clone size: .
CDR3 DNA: TGCGCCAGCAGCCAAGATGGGACAAACTCTGGGGCCAACGTCCTGACTTTC
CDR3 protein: CASSQDGTNSGANVLTF

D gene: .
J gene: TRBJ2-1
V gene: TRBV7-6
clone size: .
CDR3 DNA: TGTGCCAGCAGCTTCGTCCGATTGGGAGATCCTGAGCAGTTCTTC
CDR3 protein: CASSFVRLGDPEQFF

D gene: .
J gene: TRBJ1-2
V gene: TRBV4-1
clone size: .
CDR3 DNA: TGCGCCAGCAGCCAAGGCGGACTTCCTAACTATGGCTACACCTTC
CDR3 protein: CASSQGGLPNYGYTF

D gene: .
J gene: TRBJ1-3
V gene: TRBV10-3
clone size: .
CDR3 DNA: TGTGCCATCAGCGGAGGAGCTAGCACTGGAAACACCATATATTTT
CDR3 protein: CAISGGASTGNTIYF

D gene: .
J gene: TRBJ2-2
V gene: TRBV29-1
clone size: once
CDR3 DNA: TGCAGCGTTGAGCCCGGGGGTTTGGGGACCGGGGAGCTGTTTTTT
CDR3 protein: CSVEPGGLGTGELFF

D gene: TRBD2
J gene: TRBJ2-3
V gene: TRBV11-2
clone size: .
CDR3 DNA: TGTGCCAGCAGCTTTGACATTAGCGGGAGTGGCACAGATACGCAGTATTTT
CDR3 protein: CASSFDISGSGTDTQYF

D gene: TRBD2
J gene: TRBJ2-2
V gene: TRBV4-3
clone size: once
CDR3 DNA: TGCGCCAGCAGCCAAGATTATGGCGGGGGGCCGAACACCGGGGAGCTGTTTTTT
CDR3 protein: CASSQDYGGGPNTGELFF

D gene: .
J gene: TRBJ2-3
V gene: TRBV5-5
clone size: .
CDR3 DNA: TGTGCCAGCAGCTCCCTCGCAGGACAGCTGATTACAGATACGCAGTATTTT
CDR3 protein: CASSSLAGQLITDTQYF

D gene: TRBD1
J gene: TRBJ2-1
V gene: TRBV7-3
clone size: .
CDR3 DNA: TGTGCCAGCAGCTTAGAGGGGGCCCTTACCTACAATGAGCAGTTCTTC
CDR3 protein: CASSLEGALTYNEQFF

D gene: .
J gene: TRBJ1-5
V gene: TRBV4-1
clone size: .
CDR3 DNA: TGCGCCAGCAGCCGAGACAGATCCTATCAGCCCCAGCATTTT
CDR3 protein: CASSRDRSYQPQHF

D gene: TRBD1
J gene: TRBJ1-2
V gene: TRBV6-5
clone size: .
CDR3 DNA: TGTGCCAGCAGTACAGGGGACTATGGCTACACCTTC
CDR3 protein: CASSTGDYGYTF

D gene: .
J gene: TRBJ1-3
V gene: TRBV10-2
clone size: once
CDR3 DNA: TGCGCCAGCAGAACCGCGGGCGGGGCTGGAAACACCATATATTTT
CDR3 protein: CASRTAGGAGNTIYF

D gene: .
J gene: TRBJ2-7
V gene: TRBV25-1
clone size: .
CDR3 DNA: TGTGCCAGCAGCGGAGGCTACGAGCAGTACTTC
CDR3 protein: CASSGGYEQYF

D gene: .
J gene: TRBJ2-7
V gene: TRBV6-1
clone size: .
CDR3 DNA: TGTGCCAGCAGTGGGAGGACCGCGGGCCGGACCTACGAGCAGTACTTC
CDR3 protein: CASSGRTAGRTYEQYF

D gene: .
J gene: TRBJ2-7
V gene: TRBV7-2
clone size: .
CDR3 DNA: TGTGCCAGCAGCTTATTGGGGAGCTCCTACGAGCAGTACTTC
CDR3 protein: CASSLLGSSYEQYF

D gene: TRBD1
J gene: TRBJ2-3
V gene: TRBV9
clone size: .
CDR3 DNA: TGTGCCAGCAGCGTAGACGCGGGACAGGGTGTGGATACGCAGTATTTT
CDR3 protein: CASSVDAGQGVDTQYF

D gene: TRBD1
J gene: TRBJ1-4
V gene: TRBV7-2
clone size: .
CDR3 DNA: TGTGCCAGCAGCTCACAGGGGACTAATGAAAAACTGTTTTTT
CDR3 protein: CASSSQGTNEKLFF

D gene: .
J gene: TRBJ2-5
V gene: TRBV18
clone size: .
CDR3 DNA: TGTGCCAGCTCACTCAACAGGGACGAGACCCAGTACTTC
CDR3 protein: CASSLNRDETQYF

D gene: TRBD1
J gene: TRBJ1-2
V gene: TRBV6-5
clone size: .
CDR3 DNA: TGTGCCAGCAGCACTATGGGGACAGGGAAGTATGGCTACACCTTC
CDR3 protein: CASSTMGTGKYGYTF

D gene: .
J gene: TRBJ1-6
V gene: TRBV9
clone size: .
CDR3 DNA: TGTGCCAGCAGCGTCGGGGAATCACCCCTCCACTTT
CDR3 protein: CASSVGESPLHF